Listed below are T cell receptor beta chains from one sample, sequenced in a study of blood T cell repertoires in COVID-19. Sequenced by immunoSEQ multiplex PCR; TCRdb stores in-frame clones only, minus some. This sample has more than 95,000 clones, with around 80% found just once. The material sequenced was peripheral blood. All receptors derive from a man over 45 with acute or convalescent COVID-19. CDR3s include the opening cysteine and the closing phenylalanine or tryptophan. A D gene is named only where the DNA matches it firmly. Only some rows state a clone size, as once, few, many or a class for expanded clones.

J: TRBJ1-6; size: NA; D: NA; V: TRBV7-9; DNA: TGTGCCAGCAGCTCCGGGGACTCCCGCGCTTCACCCCTCCACTTT; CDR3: CASSSGDSRASPLHF
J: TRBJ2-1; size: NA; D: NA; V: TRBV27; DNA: TGTGCCAGCAGTTCCGATTACAGCCGCTCCTACAATGAGCAGTTCTTC; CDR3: CASSSDYSRSYNEQFF
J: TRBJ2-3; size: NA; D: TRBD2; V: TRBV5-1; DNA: TGCGCCAGCAGCTCCCCGGGGGGGGGCATGGATACGCAGTATTTT; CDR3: CASSSPGGGMDTQYF
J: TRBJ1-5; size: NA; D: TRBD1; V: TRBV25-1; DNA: TGTGCCAGCAGTCCCTCAGGGGGCGGCAATCAGCCCCAGCATTTT; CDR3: CASSPSGGGNQPQHF
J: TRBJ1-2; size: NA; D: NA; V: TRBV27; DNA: TGTGCCAGCAGTTTATCCGCTGTCACAGGGTCTGGCTACACCTTC; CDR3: CASSLSAVTGSGYTF
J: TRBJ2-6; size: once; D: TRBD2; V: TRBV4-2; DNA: TGTGCCAGCAGCCTGAAAGAGACTAGCGGGAGGTCTGGGGCCAACGTCCTGACTTTC; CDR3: CASSLKETSGRSGANVLTF
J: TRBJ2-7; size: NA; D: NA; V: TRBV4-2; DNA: TGTGCCAGCAGCCAAGGAGTGGCAGGGGTCTACGAGCAGTACTTC; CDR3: CASSQGVAGVYEQYF
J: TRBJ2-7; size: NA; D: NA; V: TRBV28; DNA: TGTGCCAGCACCTATGGGACTCGCCCTTACGAGCAGTACTTC; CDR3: CASTYGTRPYEQYF
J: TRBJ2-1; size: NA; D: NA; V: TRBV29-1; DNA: TGCAGCGTTTTCTGGCGGCTACTTAATGAGCAGTTCTTC; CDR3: CSVFWRLLNEQFF
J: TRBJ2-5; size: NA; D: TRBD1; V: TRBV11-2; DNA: TGTGCCAGCAGCTTAGGGACAGGGGAAGAGACCCAGTACTTC; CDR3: CASSLGTGEETQYF
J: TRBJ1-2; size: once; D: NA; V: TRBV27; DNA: TGTGCCAGCAGTTCGAGTCGACAGTTAGCTAACTATGGCTACACCTTC; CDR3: CASSSSRQLANYGYTF
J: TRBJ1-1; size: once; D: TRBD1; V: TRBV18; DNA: TGTGCCAGCTCTAGACAGGGCGAGAACACTGAAGCTTTCTTT; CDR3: CASSRQGENTEAFF
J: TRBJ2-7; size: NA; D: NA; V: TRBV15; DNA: TGTGCCACCAGCAGAGAAGGAACAGCTTACGAGCAGTACTTC; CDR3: CATSREGTAYEQYF